These 11 T cell receptor beta chains originate from one sample sequenced in a study of OX40 agonist ivuxolimab in advanced cancers. Library preparation was by the immunoSEQ multiplex PCR assay. TCRdb carries this immuneACCESS record with in-frame sequences only. Its versions omit some clonotypes, under half of them owing to an unresolved V gene in the studies checked, with the rest unexplained. A total of 65,000 to 95,000 clones appear in this sample, about 90% of them only once. The ten largest clones represent 0.53% of the sample. The sequencing used CD4+ or CD8+ T cells sorted from blood, collected in a trial of the OX40 agonist ivuxolimab. Every receptor here comes from an adult with an advanced solid tumor such as melanoma, head and neck, liver or kidney cancer.

V usage is TRBV29-1 and J usage is TRBJ1-1; 8 nucleotides align to TRBD1. The CDR3 covers 15 residues. V shed 4 bases, J shed 4 bases, and the junction held 11 bases outside the gene matches. The germline V gene has CDR1 SQVTM and CDR2 ANQGSEA. Written as DNA, the CDR3 is TGCAGCGTTGCCCACCCCCGACAGGGGCGCACTGAAGCTTTCTTT. Translated: CSVAHPRQGRTEAFF.

The chain is built from TRBV7-3 and TRBJ2-1; 12 bases fit TRBD2. The CDR3 covers 15 residues. Per the germline V gene, CDR1 is SGHTA and CDR2 is FQGTGA. V dropped 5 bases and J dropped 14; count of bases not matched to a gene: 13. The CDR3 coding sequence is TGTGCCAGCAGCCCCGGACTAGCGGGAACTTCGGAAGAGTTCTTC. Residues: CASSPGLAGTSEEFF.

The rearrangement joins TRBV11-1 to TRBJ2-3; 11 bases match TRBD2. Germline-derived CDR1 and CDR2 are SGHAT and FQDESV (reference sequence). This CDR3 is 16 amino acids long. J lost 4 bases, V lost 5 bases, and 8 bases had no gene match. DNA for the CDR3: TGTGCCAGCAGCGTACTAGCGGGAGTTAAGGCAGATACGCAGTATTTT. The encoded protein is CASSVLAGVKADTQYF.

The genes are TRBV5-6 and TRBJ2-3, with TRBD1 as a possible D gene (5 bases). This CDR3 is built from 16 residues. In germline, CDR1 is SGHDT, CDR2 YYEEEE. Trimming shortened V by 0 bases and J by 1 base, and 12 bases separated the two germline ends. The CDR3 is CASSLGQGSRTDTQYF. As DNA, the CDR3 is TGTGCCAGCAGCTTGGGTCAGGGCTCCCGCACAGATACGCAGTATTTT. Using reference TRBV5-6 and TRBJ2-3 for the parts outside the CDR3, the full variable domain is DAGVTQSPTHLIKTRGQQVTLRCSPKSGHDTVSWYQQALGQGPQFIFQYYEEEERQRGNFPDRFSGHQFPNYSSELNVNALLLGDSALYLCASSLGQGSRTDTQYFGPGTRLTVL.

V is TRBV27 and J is TRBJ1-5, with D tentatively TRBD1 (6 bases). The CDR3 is 13 residues long. Germline V lookup: CDR1 MNHEY, CDR2 SMNVEV (reference sequence). Trimming stripped 5 bases from V and 6 bases from J, with 11 bases between. CDR3: CASSTYRAQPQHF. The CDR3 DNA sequence: TGTGCCAGCAGTACATACAGGGCTCAGCCCCAGCATTTT.

The V and J genes are TRBV19 and TRBJ1-5, with 12 bases that match TRBD1. The germline CDR1 and CDR2 sequences are LNHDA and SQIVND (reference sequence). Trimming cost V 7 bases and J 6 bases; bases outside gene matches: 4. The CDR3 has 14 amino acids. CDR3 residues: CASTGTGGFQPQHF. The DNA for the CDR3 is TGTGCCAGTACCGGGACAGGGGGCTTTCAGCCCCAGCATTTT.

The V gene is TRBV7-9, the J gene TRBJ1-1; no clear D. The germline CDR1 and CDR2 sequences are SEHNR and FQNEAQ (reference sequence). Trimming took 2 bases from V and 3 from J, leaving 10 bases between them. The CDR3 spans 14 residues. CDR3 loop: CASSLTGRDTEAFF. The DNA of the CDR3 is TGTGCCAGCAGCTTAACTGGCCGGGACACTGAAGCTTTCTTT.

This chain joins TRBV19 and TRBJ2-7, with unresolved D. The germline V gene has CDR1 LNHDA and CDR2 SQIVND (reference sequence). CDR3 length equals 13 residues. The germline V and J ends were trimmed by 4 bases and 3 bases, with 10 bases remaining between them. This CDR3 reads CASSTTPFYEQYF. The DNA of the CDR3 is TGTGCCAGTAGTACTACACCTTTCTACGAGCAGTACTTC.

The rearrangement joins TRBV5-1 to TRBJ1-3, with a possible D match to TRBD1 (6 bases). The CDR3 is 14 amino acids. The V gene lost 0 bases and the J gene lost 4 bases, with 8 bases spanning the gap. In germline, CDR1 is SGHRS, CDR2 YFSETQ. CDR3 DNA: TGCGCCAGCAGCTTGGCAGGGGACGGAAACACCATATATTTT. It specifies CASSLAGDGNTIYF. Supplemented by reference TRBV5-1 and TRBJ1-3, the full variable domain reads KAGVTQTPRYLIKTRGQQVTLSCSPISGHRSVSWYQQTPGQGLQFLFEYFSETQRNKGNFPGRFSGRQFSNSRSEMNVSTLELGDSALYLCASSLAGDGNTIYFGEGSWLTVV.

V is TRBV5-1 and J is TRBJ2-1; unclear D gene. The germline V and J ends were trimmed by 2 bases and 10 bases, with 10 bases remaining between them. Germline lookup yields CDR1 SGHRS and CDR2 YFSETQ. The length of the CDR3 is 12 residues. The chain's CDR3 is CASSLPQEEQFF. CDR3 bases: TGCGCCAGCAGCTTACCTCAGGAGGAGCAGTTCTTC.

This clone was counted once. The V call is TRBV10-1, the J call TRBJ2-1; TRBD2 aligns across 8 bases. The V segment lost 3 bases and the J segment 0 bases; nucleotides outside the gene matches: 7. Germline V gene data show CDR1 as WNHNN and CDR2 as SYGVQD (reference sequence). This CDR3 region has 17 residues. CDR3 in amino acids: CASSDGASGHSYNEQFF. The CDR3 nucleotides are TGCGCCAGCAGTGATGGGGCTAGCGGGCACTCCTACAATGAGCAGTTCTTC.